The entry below describes one TCR beta chain. Its target is not known. The data were produced by immunoSEQ multiplex PCR, yet TCRdb's version contains in-frame clones alone and is incomplete. The profile shows some 130,000 clones, 84% of them singletons. This record comes from a study of T cell responses to AZD1222 COVID-19 vaccine. Study-wide findings and caveats: Repertoires were collected only later (after the peak T cell response had occurred). Seropositive status at baseline applied to only a handful of AZD1222 recipients. White British donors predominated, females outnumbered males, and clonal diversity was possibly underestimated.

The CDR3 covers 14 residues. Per germline, CDR1 KGHSY and CDR2 FQNENV. The V end was cut by 0 bases, the J end by 5 bases, with 10 bases between. This receptor was obtained from an adult in good health. The chain combines TRBV16 with TRBJ1-1; D may be TRBD1 (6 bases). The sequenced sample was peripheral blood, obtained on day 0 of AZD1222 vaccination. The CDR3, as DNA: TGTGCCAGCAGCCAATCGAGCAGGGGAACTGAAGCTTTCTTT. Amino acids: CASSQSSRGTEAFF.